The rows below give T cell receptor beta chains drawn from one sample of a study of blood T cell repertoires in COVID-19. Method: immunoSEQ multiplex PCR; TCRdb's copy keeps in-frame clones and lacks some. This repertoire shows about 80,000 clones, around 85% found once; its top ten account for under 9.5%. Sequencing input: peripheral blood. These receptors all stem from a young man with acute or convalescent COVID-19. Both conserved end residues are part of each CDR3. Fields, in order: V gene, D gene, J gene, clone size, CDR3 protein, CDR3 DNA. D genes are given only for firm matches. Rows give clone size only sometimes, using once, few, many, or a class for an expanded clone.

V gene: TRBV20-1
D gene: NA
J gene: TRBJ2-7
clone size: NA
CDR3 protein: CSARVGMEQYF
CDR3 DNA: TGCAGTGCTAGAGTCGGGATGGAGCAGTACTTC

V gene: TRBV20-1
D gene: NA
J gene: TRBJ2-1
clone size: once
CDR3 protein: CSASQSSEQFF
CDR3 DNA: TGCAGTGCTAGCCAGTCCAGTGAGCAGTTCTTC

V gene: TRBV28
D gene: NA
J gene: TRBJ1-2
clone size: NA
CDR3 protein: CASSLWGSNYGYTF
CDR3 DNA: TGTGCCAGCAGTTTATGGGGCAGTAACTATGGCTACACCTTC

V gene: TRBV4-1
D gene: TRBD2
J gene: TRBJ2-1
clone size: NA
CDR3 protein: CASSQVLAEDEQFF
CDR3 DNA: TGCGCCAGCAGCCAAGTCCTAGCGGAGGATGAGCAGTTCTTC

V gene: TRBV7-2
D gene: NA
J gene: TRBJ2-2
clone size: NA
CDR3 protein: CASSLVEAGELFF
CDR3 DNA: TGTGCCAGCAGCTTAGTAGAGGCCGGGGAGCTGTTTTTT

V gene: TRBV6-5
D gene: NA
J gene: TRBJ2-3
clone size: NA
CDR3 protein: CASTDFNTQYF
CDR3 DNA: TGTGCCAGCACGGACTTTAATACGCAGTATTTT

V gene: TRBV10-1
D gene: TRBD2
J gene: TRBJ2-1
clone size: NA
CDR3 protein: CASSQEPPASGSSNEQFF
CDR3 DNA: TGCGCCAGCAGTCAAGAACCCCCCGCTAGCGGGAGTTCCAATGAGCAGTTCTTC

V gene: TRBV28
D gene: NA
J gene: TRBJ2-2
clone size: once
CDR3 protein: CASIQGNTGELFF
CDR3 DNA: TGTGCCAGCATTCAGGGGAACACCGGGGAGCTGTTTTTT

V gene: TRBV6-2/TRBV6-3
D gene: NA
J gene: TRBJ1-1
clone size: NA
CDR3 protein: CASSATGTQRNTEAFF
CDR3 DNA: TGTGCCAGCAGTGCTACCGGGACACAAAGGAACACTGAAGCTTTCTTT

V gene: TRBV30
D gene: TRBD1
J gene: TRBJ2-7
clone size: NA
CDR3 protein: CAWGDRVLGEQYF
CDR3 DNA: TGTGCCTGGGGTGACAGGGTCCTGGGGGAGCAGTACTTC

V gene: TRBV4-1
D gene: TRBD2
J gene: TRBJ2-1
clone size: NA
CDR3 protein: CASSQQVGLANEQFF
CDR3 DNA: TGCGCCAGCAGCCAACAGGTGGGACTAGCGAATGAGCAGTTCTTC

V gene: TRBV7-4
D gene: TRBD2
J gene: TRBJ2-4
clone size: few
CDR3 protein: CASSSLAGGWKNIQYF
CDR3 DNA: TGTGCCAGCAGCTCACTAGCGGGAGGATGGAAAAACATTCAGTACTTC

V gene: TRBV5-1
D gene: NA
J gene: TRBJ2-7
clone size: NA
CDR3 protein: CASSIDTGIDEQYF
CDR3 DNA: TGCGCCAGCAGCATAGACACAGGGATTGACGAGCAGTACTTC

V gene: TRBV2
D gene: NA
J gene: TRBJ2-3
clone size: NA
CDR3 protein: CASSAQGYTDTQYF
CDR3 DNA: TGTGCCAGCAGTGCCCAGGGCTACACAGATACGCAGTATTTT

V gene: TRBV6-5
D gene: TRBD1
J gene: TRBJ1-3
clone size: NA
CDR3 protein: CASIEGATGNTIYF
CDR3 DNA: TGTGCCAGCATAGAGGGGGCGACTGGAAACACCATATATTTT

V gene: TRBV7-2
D gene: TRBD2
J gene: TRBJ2-3
clone size: NA
CDR3 protein: CASSPSGLAGDTQYF
CDR3 DNA: TGTGCCAGCAGCCCCAGCGGGTTAGCGGGAGATACGCAGTATTTT

V gene: TRBV3-1/TRBV3-2
D gene: NA
J gene: TRBJ2-1
clone size: NA
CDR3 protein: CASSQETVGQQTRQFF
CDR3 DNA: TGTGCCAGCAGCCAAGAAACAGTGGGGCAGCAGACTAGACAGTTCTTC

V gene: TRBV3-1/TRBV3-2
D gene: NA
J gene: TRBJ2-5
clone size: NA
CDR3 protein: CASSPEIQETQYF
CDR3 DNA: TGTGCCAGCAGTCCCGAGATCCAAGAGACCCAGTACTTC

V gene: TRBV6-5
D gene: NA
J gene: TRBJ1-2
clone size: few
CDR3 protein: CASTSGGLGYTF
CDR3 DNA: TGTGCCAGCACCTCCGGGGGGCTCGGCTACACCTTC

V gene: TRBV19
D gene: NA
J gene: TRBJ2-5
clone size: once
CDR3 protein: CASSSQGQETQYF
CDR3 DNA: TGTGCCAGTAGTAGCCAGGGACAAGAGACCCAGTACTTC

V gene: TRBV27
D gene: NA
J gene: TRBJ2-1
clone size: NA
CDR3 protein: CASSLVLGSSYNEQFF
CDR3 DNA: TGTGCCAGCAGTTTAGTTCTCGGGAGTAGTTACAATGAGCAGTTCTTC

V gene: TRBV19
D gene: TRBD2
J gene: TRBJ2-2
clone size: few
CDR3 protein: CASRAGGPAGELFF
CDR3 DNA: TGTGCCAGTAGGGCGGGAGGGCCCGCCGGGGAGCTGTTTTTT

V gene: TRBV10-1
D gene: NA
J gene: TRBJ2-3
clone size: NA
CDR3 protein: CASSDSVHTDTQYF
CDR3 DNA: TGCGCCAGCAGTGATTCGGTCCATACAGATACGCAGTATTTT

V gene: TRBV6-5
D gene: TRBD1
J gene: TRBJ1-5
clone size: once
CDR3 protein: CASSRTGASNQPQHF
CDR3 DNA: TGTGCCAGCAGTAGGACAGGGGCTAGCAATCAGCCCCAGCATTTT

V gene: TRBV7-3
D gene: TRBD1
J gene: TRBJ1-1
clone size: NA
CDR3 protein: CASKHPDRGAEAFF
CDR3 DNA: TGTGCCAGCAAACATCCGGACAGGGGCGCTGAAGCTTTCTTT

V gene: TRBV10-3
D gene: TRBD1
J gene: TRBJ1-1
clone size: NA
CDR3 protein: CAISSGQGGGNTEAFF
CDR3 DNA: TGTGCCATCAGTTCTGGACAGGGGGGGGGTAACACTGAAGCTTTCTTT

V gene: TRBV25-1
D gene: NA
J gene: TRBJ2-3
clone size: NA
CDR3 protein: CASSEAEYTDTQYF
CDR3 DNA: TGTGCCAGCAGTGAAGCGGAGTACACAGATACGCAGTATTTT

V gene: TRBV5-1
D gene: NA
J gene: TRBJ2-5
clone size: NA
CDR3 protein: CASSPGILETQYF
CDR3 DNA: TGCGCCAGCAGCCCCGGGATTTTGGAGACCCAGTACTTC

V gene: TRBV11-2
D gene: NA
J gene: TRBJ1-2
clone size: NA
CDR3 protein: CASSKSYAAANYGYTF
CDR3 DNA: TGTGCCAGCAGCAAGAGTTACGCAGCGGCTAACTATGGCTACACCTTC

V gene: TRBV27
D gene: NA
J gene: TRBJ1-5
clone size: few
CDR3 protein: CASSLSRDQPQHF
CDR3 DNA: TGTGCCAGCAGTTTATCCAGGGATCAGCCCCAGCATTTT

V gene: TRBV7-2
D gene: TRBD1
J gene: TRBJ1-3
clone size: NA
CDR3 protein: CASSSQGAIGNTIYF
CDR3 DNA: TGTGCCAGCAGCTCCCAGGGGGCGATAGGAAACACCATATATTTT

V gene: TRBV18
D gene: TRBD1
J gene: TRBJ2-1
clone size: NA
CDR3 protein: CASSPGKQGAYNEQFF
CDR3 DNA: TGTGCCAGCTCACCAGGTAAACAGGGGGCCTACAATGAGCAGTTCTTC

V gene: TRBV27
D gene: TRBD1
J gene: TRBJ1-2
clone size: NA
CDR3 protein: CASSRDRDGYGYTF
CDR3 DNA: TGTGCCAGCAGCCGTGACAGGGACGGGTATGGCTACACCTTC

V gene: TRBV7-2
D gene: NA
J gene: TRBJ2-5
clone size: NA
CDR3 protein: CASSLGAGSREETQYF
CDR3 DNA: TGTGCCAGCAGCTTAGGGGCGGGGTCGAGGGAAGAGACCCAGTACTTC

V gene: TRBV7-3
D gene: NA
J gene: TRBJ2-2
clone size: NA
CDR3 protein: CASSLIQNTGELFF
CDR3 DNA: TGTGCCAGCAGCTTAATCCAGAACACCGGGGAGCTGTTTTTT

V gene: TRBV28
D gene: TRBD1
J gene: TRBJ2-7
clone size: NA
CDR3 protein: CASSPGTGLYEQYF
CDR3 DNA: TGTGCCAGCAGCCCCGGGACAGGGCTGTACGAGCAGTACTTC

V gene: TRBV5-1
D gene: TRBD2
J gene: TRBJ2-2
clone size: NA
CDR3 protein: CASTVGGAGELFF
CDR3 DNA: TGCGCCAGTACCGTCGGGGGGGCCGGGGAGCTGTTTTTT

V gene: TRBV2
D gene: NA
J gene: TRBJ2-7
clone size: once
CDR3 protein: CASRRPGRSYEQYF
CDR3 DNA: TGTGCCAGCAGGAGGCCAGGGAGGTCCTACGAGCAGTACTTC

V gene: TRBV28
D gene: NA
J gene: TRBJ2-5
clone size: NA
CDR3 protein: CASRPRQRETQYF
CDR3 DNA: TGTGCCAGCAGACCTCGACAACGAGAGACCCAGTACTTC

V gene: TRBV4-2
D gene: TRBD2
J gene: TRBJ2-1
clone size: NA
CDR3 protein: CASSRGRTSYNEQFF
CDR3 DNA: TGTGCCAGCAGCCGAGGGAGGACTAGCTACAATGAGCAGTTCTTC

V gene: TRBV5-4
D gene: NA
J gene: TRBJ1-2
clone size: NA
CDR3 protein: CASSWPGAGGYTF
CDR3 DNA: TGTGCCAGCAGCTGGCCAGGGGCGGGTGGCTACACCTTC

V gene: TRBV19
D gene: NA
J gene: TRBJ2-7
clone size: NA
CDR3 protein: CASREMRAFDF
CDR3 DNA: TGTGCCAGCCGGGAGATGAGGGCCTTTGACTTC

V gene: TRBV4-3
D gene: NA
J gene: TRBJ1-1
clone size: NA
CDR3 protein: CASSHNLGREAFF
CDR3 DNA: TGCGCCAGCAGCCATAATTTGGGGAGAGAAGCTTTCTTT

V gene: TRBV18
D gene: TRBD1
J gene: TRBJ2-2
clone size: NA
CDR3 protein: CASSPPASLTGEELFF
CDR3 DNA: TGTGCCAGCTCACCACCAGCCTCGCTTACAGGGGAGGAGCTGTTTTTT

V gene: TRBV29-1
D gene: NA
J gene: TRBJ2-7
clone size: NA
CDR3 protein: CSVRTGTGSYEQYF
CDR3 DNA: TGCAGCGTTAGAACAGGTACGGGCTCCTACGAGCAGTACTTC

V gene: TRBV6-5
D gene: TRBD1
J gene: TRBJ2-2
clone size: NA
CDR3 protein: CAGRQGVSTGELFF
CDR3 DNA: TGTGCCGGCCGACAGGGAGTTAGCACCGGGGAGCTGTTTTTT

V gene: TRBV12-5
D gene: NA
J gene: TRBJ2-3
clone size: NA
CDR3 protein: CASGLDYTTDTQYF
CDR3 DNA: TGTGCTAGTGGCCTGGACTACACCACAGATACGCAGTATTTT

V gene: TRBV2
D gene: NA
J gene: TRBJ1-5
clone size: NA
CDR3 protein: CASSAESSNQPQHF
CDR3 DNA: TGTGCCAGCAGTGCGGAGTCCTCAAATCAGCCCCAGCATTTT

V gene: TRBV19
D gene: NA
J gene: TRBJ1-3
clone size: NA
CDR3 protein: CASSRTQASSGNTIYF
CDR3 DNA: TGTGCCAGTAGCCGAACACAGGCGAGCTCTGGAAACACCATATATTTT

V gene: TRBV5-1
D gene: NA
J gene: TRBJ1-2
clone size: NA
CDR3 protein: CASSLAGTGSTDYGYTF
CDR3 DNA: TGCGCCAGCAGCTTGGCCGGAACAGGGTCTACGGACTATGGCTACACCTTC

V gene: TRBV5-1
D gene: TRBD1
J gene: TRBJ2-5
clone size: NA
CDR3 protein: CASSPGQGRETQYF
CDR3 DNA: TGCGCCAGCAGTCCGGGACAGGGAAGGGAGACCCAGTACTTC

V gene: TRBV7-2
D gene: NA
J gene: TRBJ2-7
clone size: once
CDR3 protein: CASIPRGAYEQYF
CDR3 DNA: TGTGCCAGCATCCCCCGGGGGGCGTACGAGCAGTACTTC

V gene: TRBV5-1
D gene: TRBD2
J gene: TRBJ2-1
clone size: NA
CDR3 protein: CASGSGISYNEQFF
CDR3 DNA: TGCGCCAGCGGGAGCGGGATCTCCTACAATGAGCAGTTCTTC

V gene: TRBV28
D gene: TRBD1
J gene: TRBJ1-4
clone size: NA
CDR3 protein: CASSPLGTGGEKLFF
CDR3 DNA: TGTGCCAGCAGTCCACTAGGGACAGGCGGTGAAAAACTGTTTTTT

V gene: TRBV7-2
D gene: TRBD2
J gene: TRBJ2-5
clone size: once
CDR3 protein: CASSRGLAGGETQYF
CDR3 DNA: TGTGCCAGCAGCCGTGGACTAGCGGGCGGGGAGACCCAGTACTTC

V gene: TRBV7-2
D gene: NA
J gene: TRBJ2-4
clone size: NA
CDR3 protein: CASSLGLVNIQYF
CDR3 DNA: TGTGCCAGCAGCTTGGGACTGGTGAACATTCAGTACTTC

V gene: TRBV28
D gene: NA
J gene: TRBJ2-5
clone size: NA
CDR3 protein: CASSLSRKKTQYF
CDR3 DNA: TGTGCCAGCAGTTTATCTAGAAAGAAGACCCAGTACTTC

V gene: TRBV2
D gene: TRBD1
J gene: TRBJ1-6
clone size: once
CDR3 protein: CAAGGSASLSPLHF
CDR3 DNA: TGTGCTGCAGGGGGGTCAGCGAGCCTATCACCCCTCCACTTT

V gene: TRBV7-2
D gene: NA
J gene: TRBJ2-3
clone size: NA
CDR3 protein: CASSPSHFGSDTQYF
CDR3 DNA: TGTGCCAGCAGCCCTTCACATTTCGGGTCAGATACGCAGTATTTT

V gene: TRBV27
D gene: TRBD1
J gene: TRBJ1-6
clone size: NA
CDR3 protein: CASSFDRGTYNSPLHF
CDR3 DNA: TGTGCCAGCAGTTTTGACAGGGGAACCTATAATTCACCCCTCCACTTT